This T cell receptor (beta chain) was sequenced during a study of cytomegalovirus exposure and HLA in healthy donors. General study points: Per a prior analysis, the majority of TCR beta V segments were productive roughly 90% or roughly 30% of the time.

V gave up 0 bases and J gave up 4 bases, with 16 bases separating them. Germline CDR1 and CDR2: SGHDN and FVKESK. The CDR3 length is 17 residues. Comment on this clone: As yet, its antigen is unknown.

The PCR had 60 Vbeta and 13 Jbeta primers. Method: immunoSEQ multiplex PCR; TCRdb's copy keeps in-frame clones and lacks some. This table has about 70,000 clones, around 70% appearing once. This donor's CMV serostatus went unrecorded. Material: PBMCs. The chain combines TRBV14 with TRBJ2-1, with a possible D match to TRBD1 (6 bases). This receptor was obtained from a human donor in good health. The CDR3 spells CASSQDFIGTSYNEQFF. CDR3 DNA: TGTGCCAGCAGCCAAGATTTCATCGGGACATCGTACAATGAGCAGTTCTTC.